This T cell receptor (beta chain) stems from a study of blood T cell repertoires in COVID-19. At the level of the study: Specimens from acute and convalescent COVID-19 originated in the United States, Italy and Spain.

The method was immunoSEQ multiplex PCR; TCRdb's version includes in-frame clones alone and lacks a portion of them. The sample consists of more than 95,000 clones, about 80% of them appearing once. This CDR3 is built from 14 residues. V lost 4 bases, J lost 6 bases, and 11 bases stayed unmatched. Germline values: CDR1 SQVTM, CDR2 ANQGSEA. The sequenced sample consisted of peripheral blood. The V gene is TRBV29-1, the J gene TRBJ2-5, with 7 bases matching TRBD2. The sequence derives from a man between 60 and 75 years old with acute or convalescent COVID-19. The CDR3 DNA reads TGCAGCGTTGCGTCGAGCGGGATTGCAAAGACCCAGTACTTC. This encodes CSVASSGIAKTQYF.